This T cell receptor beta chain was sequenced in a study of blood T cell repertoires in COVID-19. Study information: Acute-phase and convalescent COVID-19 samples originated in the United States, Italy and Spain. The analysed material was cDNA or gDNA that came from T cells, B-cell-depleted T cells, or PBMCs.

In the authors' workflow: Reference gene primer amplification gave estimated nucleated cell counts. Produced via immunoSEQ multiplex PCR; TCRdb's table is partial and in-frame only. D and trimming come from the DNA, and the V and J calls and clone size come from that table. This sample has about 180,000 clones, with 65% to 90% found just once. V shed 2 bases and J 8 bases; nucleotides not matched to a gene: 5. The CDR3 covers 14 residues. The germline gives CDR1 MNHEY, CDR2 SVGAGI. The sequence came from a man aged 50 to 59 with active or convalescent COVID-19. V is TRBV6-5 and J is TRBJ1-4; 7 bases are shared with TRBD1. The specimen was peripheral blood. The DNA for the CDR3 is TGTGCCAGCAGTTACGTGAAGGGGGCCGAAAAACTGTTTTTT. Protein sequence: CASSYVKGAEKLFF.